This T cell receptor beta chain is from a study of OX40 agonist ivuxolimab in advanced cancers. As for the study in general: Enrolled patients in dose escalation had cancers that were hepatocellular carcinoma, melanoma, renal cell or head and neck cancer. Study conclusions and caveats: In CD8+ T cells, expanded clones were on average more numerous than in CD4+.

The germline gives CDR1 LGHNT, CDR2 FRNRAP. Trimming took off 2 bases at V and 6 bases at J, with 13 bases between the two ends. This CDR3 is built from 15 residues. Concerning this clone: Antigen unknown.

Sequencing used immunoSEQ multiplex PCR; TCRdb keeps in-frame clones, though not all of them. The data contain 60,000 to 90,000 clones, about 85% of them singletons. Sequences were derived from CD4+ or CD8+ T cells sorted from blood, sampled in a trial of the OX40 agonist ivuxolimab. The chain employs TRBV12-5 and TRBJ2-2; D possibly matches TRBD1 or TRBD2 (7 bases each). The receptor's source is an adult with an advanced solid tumor such as melanoma, head and neck, liver or kidney cancer. The CDR3 DNA is TGTGCTAGTGGTTTGTTGGCAGGGGGGGCCGGGGAGCTGTTTTTT. It is translated as CASGLLAGGAGELFF.